This entry lists 21 T cell receptor beta chains sequenced from one sample in a study of blood T cell repertoires in COVID-19. TCRdb keeps only in-frame clones here, not all; method: immunoSEQ multiplex PCR. Of hundreds of thousands of clones in the sample, approximately 88% are singletons; the top ten hold 0.95% to 1.5%. The sample taken for sequencing was peripheral blood. The source is a man in his forties with acute or convalescent COVID-19.

In the case of this clone: The junction shows a germline mismatch at one end, possibly a read error. The V and J genes are TRBV7-7 and TRBJ2-5; TRBD2 matches 7 bases. This CDR3 has 18 residues. Germline V gene sequence: CDR1 SSHAT, CDR2 FNYEAQ (reference sequence). The CDR3 DNA reads TGTGCTAGCAGCTTTTCGCTCTCGGCGGGGGATACCCAAGAGACCCAGTACTTC. This gives the protein CASSFSLSAGDTQETQYF. The complete variable domain, with remaining parts taken from reference TRBV7-7 and TRBJ2-5, reads GAGVSQSPRYKVTKRGQDVTLRCDPISSHATLYWYQQALGQGPEFLTYFNYEAQPDKSGLPSDRFSAERPEGSISTLTIQRTEQRDSAMYRCASSFSLSAGDTQETQYFGPGTRLLVL.

The V call is TRBV6-5, the J call TRBJ1-4; 7 bases fit TRBD1. CDR3 size: 15 residues. Germline V CDR1 and CDR2: MNHEY, SVGAGI. Losses at the gene ends were 8 bases for V and 0 bases for J; bases not matched to a gene: 6. In DNA form, the CDR3 reads TGTGCCAGCCGGCAAACAGGGGCAACTAATGAAAAACTGTTTTTT. Its translation: CASRQTGATNEKLFF.

The sample holds one count of this clone. The DNA of the CDR3 is TGCGCCAGCAGCCAACTGACACGTTCCAATCAGCCCCAGCATTTT. Protein product: CASSQLTRSNQPQHF. The chain combines TRBV4-1 with TRBJ1-5; D unresolved. The CDR3 covers 15 residues. Germline V CDR1 and CDR2: MGHRA, YSYEKL. V was trimmed by 2 bases and J by 3 bases, leaving 11 bases between them.

J is TRBJ1-1 and V is TRBV5-1, with 12 bases aligning to TRBD1. Germline CDR1 SGHRS, CDR2 YFSETQ. The CDR3 runs to 15 residues. The V segment lost 5 bases and the J segment 3 bases; nucleotides outside the gene matches: 5. CDR3 bases: TGCGCCAGCAGTTACGGGACAGGGGGCCACACTGAAGCTTTCTTT. Amino acid sequence: CASSYGTGGHTEAFF. Full variable domain (remainder filled in from reference TRBV5-1 and TRBJ1-1): KAGVTQTPRYLIKTRGQQVTLSCSPISGHRSVSWYQQTPGQGLQFLFEYFSETQRNKGNFPGRFSGRQFSNSRSEMNVSTLELGDSALYLCASSYGTGGHTEAFFGQGTRLTVV.

The V and J genes are TRBV12-3 or TRBV12-4 and TRBJ1-2, with 7 bases aligning to TRBD1. Unmatched junction bases numbered 9, after V lost 7 bases and J lost 7 bases. The CDR3 is made up of 13 amino acids. CDR3 protein: CASTPDRAAGYTF. As DNA, the CDR3 is TGTGCCAGCACTCCTGACAGGGCTGCTGGCTACACCTTC.

This clone was detected only a few times. Different DNA sequences within this sample yield the same CDR3. The chain uses TRBV4-1 and TRBJ2-7; perhaps TRBD2 as D (5 bases). V dropped 1 base and J dropped 1 base, with 8 bases sitting between them. The germline V gene encodes CDR1 MGHRA and CDR2 YSYEKL. This CDR3 is 14 amino acids long. The CDR3, as DNA: TGCGCCAGCAGCCAAGCATCGGGGTCCTACGAGCAGTACTTC. It is translated as CASSQASGSYEQYF.

The chain couples TRBV28 to TRBJ2-5, with TRBD2 matching over 10 bases. J was trimmed by 3 bases and V by 7 bases; bases with no gene match: 8. CDR1 is MDHEN and CDR2 is SYDVKM in the germline V gene. This CDR3 is 15 amino acids long. CDR3 protein: CASTTPLAGKETQYF. The DNA for the CDR3 is TGTGCCAGCACAACCCCACTAGCGGGAAAAGAGACCCAGTACTTC.

The chain joins TRBV6-5 to TRBJ1-5; D remains ambiguous. Trimming shortened V by 5 bases and J by 0 bases, and 2 bases separated the two germline ends. CDR3 length: 12 amino acids. Germline values: CDR1 MNHEY, CDR2 SVGAGI. The CDR3 DNA follows: TGTGCCAGCAGTCATAGCAATCAGCCCCAGCATTTT. Its protein product is CASSHSNQPQHF.

The CDR3 DNA reads as TGTGCCAGCAGCTTAAGACTAGCGGGGGGGCCAGATACGCAGTATTTT. Its protein product is CASSLRLAGGPDTQYF. V gene TRBV7-3 combines with J gene TRBJ2-3; 14 bases map to TRBD2. V gave up 1 base and J gave up 4 bases; unmatched junction bases: 1. This CDR3 is 16 amino acids long. The germline V gene has CDR1 SGHTA and CDR2 FQGTGA.

This clone has only one observation. This sequence joins TRBV12-3 or TRBV12-4 and TRBJ1-4; the D gene is possibly TRBD1 (5 bases). The CDR3 is made up of 13 amino acids. Deletions cut 3 bases from V and 8 bases from J, with 10 bases between. For the CDR3, the DNA is TGTGCCAGCAGTTTCAGGGTGCGCGAAAAACTGTTTTTT. Translated: CASSFRVREKLFF.

The CDR3, as DNA: TGTGCCAGCAGCCCCCGGACAGGGATTTCACCCCTCCACTTT. Amino acids: CASSPRTGISPLHF. The V gene is TRBV27, the J gene TRBJ1-6; TRBD1 agrees at 8 bases. The germline V gene has CDR1 MNHEY and CDR2 SMNVEV (reference sequence). With V trimmed by 6 bases and J by 9 bases, 7 bases remained unmatched. The CDR3 runs 14 residues.

The genes are TRBV28 and TRBJ1-6; 7 bases fit TRBD1. From germline, CDR1 is MDHEN and CDR2 SYDVKM. The junction had 10 bases not matched to a gene; V was cut back by 2 bases and J by 6 bases. The CDR3 has 17 amino acids. The CDR3: CASSLRGRFFLNSPLHF. The DNA of the CDR3 is TGTGCCAGCAGTTTAAGGGGGCGCTTCTTCCTTAATTCACCCCTCCACTTT.

The chain is built from TRBV15 and TRBJ1-2; D unresolved. Trimming removed 4 bases from V and 1 base from J, with 13 bases in between. The length of the CDR3 is 15 residues. Per the germline V gene, CDR1 is LNHNV and CDR2 is YYDKDF (reference sequence). The CDR3 nucleotides read TGTGCCACCAGCACGAGGACTGAGAATAACTATGGCTACACCTTC. Its protein product is CATSTRTENNYGYTF.

The rearrangement links TRBV5-8 to TRBJ1-1; 7 nucleotides match TRBD1. Germline V lookup: CDR1 SGHTS, CDR2 YDEGEE. This CDR3 region has 14 residues. J gave up 4 bases and V 4 bases, and 7 bases lay outside the gene matches. CDR3 nucleotides: TGTGCCAGCAGCCTAATCACAGGGGCCACTGAAGCTTTCTTT. This encodes CASSLITGATEAFF.

This sequence joins TRBV19 and TRBJ1-2; weak D call: TRBD1 (5 bases). Germline V gene lookup returns CDR1 LNHDA and CDR2 SQIVND (reference sequence). The CDR3 loop spans 13 amino acids. V was shortened by 5 bases and J by 8 bases, with 15 bases between the two germline ends. The chain's CDR3 is CASSLTGLEGYTF. The CDR3, as DNA: TGTGCCAGTAGTCTAACAGGATTGGAGGGCTACACCTTC.

V usage is TRBV10-3 and J usage is TRBJ2-3, with 9 positions matching TRBD2. Looked up from germline, CDR1 is ENHRY and CDR2 is SYGVKD. V shed 7 bases and J 0 bases; nucleotides not matched to a gene: 8. The CDR3 spans 16 residues. The DNA of the CDR3 is TGTGCCATCATGAGCGCACTAGCGGGTAGCACAGATACGCAGTATTTT. Translating gives CAIMSALAGSTDTQYF.

The chain couples TRBV11-2 to TRBJ1-5; D is ambiguous. Germline V gene sequence: CDR1 SGHAT, CDR2 FQNNGV. V was pared by 2 bases and J by 4 bases, with 9 bases between. This CDR3 is built from 14 residues. As DNA, the CDR3 is TGTGCCAGCAGCTTACACGAGGGAAATCAGCCCCAGCATTTT. Its translation: CASSLHEGNQPQHF.

This chain connects TRBV2 to TRBJ2-7, with 7 bases fitting TRBD2. The CDR3 is made up of 13 amino acids. Germline CDR1 is SNHLY and CDR2 is FYNNEI. J was trimmed by 2 bases and V by 4 bases; bases with no gene match: 2. This CDR3 is CASSVRGAYEQYF. DNA for the CDR3: TGTGCCAGCAGTGTCCGGGGGGCCTACGAGCAGTACTTC.

The chain is built from TRBV7-6 and TRBJ1-1; tentatively, D is TRBD1 (6 bases). This CDR3 is 15 amino acids long. Germline-derived CDR1 and CDR2 are SGHVS and FNYEAQ. Between the trimmed V and J ends, which lost 0 bases and 3 bases, there was a span of 11 bases. Written as DNA, the CDR3 is TGTGCCAGCAGCTTAGCTCAGGGGATATACACTGAAGCTTTCTTT. Translated, it gives CASSLAQGIYTEAFF.

This clone was seen only once. V usage is TRBV10-3 and J usage is TRBJ1-2, with D perhaps matching TRBD1 (5 bases). The V end was cut by 7 bases, the J end by 0 bases, with 15 bases between. Germline V gene data show CDR1 as ENHRY and CDR2 as SYGVKD. The CDR3 contains 15 residues. CDR3 loop: CAITVDSGTNYGYTF. Here the CDR3 DNA reads TGTGCCATCACCGTCGACTCAGGGACTAACTATGGCTACACCTTC.

The J gene is TRBJ2-1, the V gene TRBV6-5, with TRBD1 matching 11 bases. J gave up 11 bases and V 7 bases, and 10 bases lay outside the gene matches. The length of the CDR3 is 14 residues. The germline gives CDR1 MNHEY, CDR2 SVGAGI. As DNA, the CDR3 is TGTGCCAGCAAGGGCCGGACAGGGGGCGCCCAGCAGTTCTTC. Protein: CASKGRTGGAQQFF.